This is a list of T cell receptor beta chains from one sample in a study of T cell changes during pregnancy in multiple sclerosis. Data came from immunoSEQ multiplex PCR; TCRdb stores just in-frame clones and leaves some out. The sample lists over 45,000 clones, 90% to 95% occurring once. Material: peripheral blood, obtained in the third trimester of pregnancy. The receptors shown here come from a female donor with multiple sclerosis, enrolled in a pregnancy study. The CDR3 runs from the conserved cysteine through the conserved F or W. The D gene is left open where the match is weak. Expanded clones get a size class; other rows say once, few or many, or leave the size out.

d_gene,v_gene,j_gene,abundance,CDR3aa,CDR3nt
NA,TRBV5-4,TRBJ2-7,once,CASSQEDVAGLPYEQYF,TGTGCCAGCAGCCAGGAGGACGTGGCGGGTCTTCCCTACGAGCAGTACTTC
NA,TRBV7-3,TRBJ2-1,NA,CASSPIADGLNEQFF,TGTGCCAGCAGCCCTATAGCGGACGGACTCAATGAGCAGTTCTTC
TRBD1,TRBV7-9,TRBJ1-1,NA,CASSFNPTGGTEAFF,TGTGCCAGCAGCTTTAACCCGACAGGGGGAACTGAAGCTTTCTTT
TRBD1,TRBV9,TRBJ1-1,NA,CASSPRTGSNTEAFF,TGTGCCAGCAGCCCCCGGACAGGCTCGAACACTGAAGCTTTCTTT
TRBD1,TRBV2,TRBJ2-3,NA,CASTRQGTADTQYF,TGTGCCAGCACGCGACAGGGGACTGCAGATACGCAGTATTTT
NA,TRBV28,TRBJ2-7,NA,CASATQGTYEQYF,TGTGCCAGCGCAACACAGGGTACCTACGAGCAGTACTTC
TRBD2,TRBV14,TRBJ2-1,NA,CASRRTSGRSYNEQFF,TGTGCCAGCAGACGGACTAGCGGGAGAAGCTACAATGAGCAGTTCTTC
NA,TRBV25-1,TRBJ2-3,NA,CASSEEWTKRTDTQYF,TGTGCCAGCAGTGAGGAGTGGACTAAGAGGACAGATACGCAGTATTTT
NA,TRBV28,TRBJ2-1,NA,CASSPTRQITVQFF,TGTGCCAGCAGTCCCACCCGACAGATTACGGTGCAGTTCTTC
NA,TRBV10-3,TRBJ2-7,NA,CATLARGDEQYF,TGTGCCACTTTGGCCAGGGGGGACGAGCAGTACTTC
TRBD1,TRBV28,TRBJ1-1,NA,CASSLGDRDYTEAFF,TGTGCCAGCAGTTTAGGGGACAGGGATTATACTGAAGCTTTCTTT
TRBD1,TRBV29-1,TRBJ2-7,NA,CSALSTGPRNEQYF,TGCAGCGCCCTCTCGACAGGGCCAAGAAACGAGCAGTACTTC
NA,TRBV4-1,TRBJ2-6,NA,CASSQETASGANVLTF,TGCGCCAGCAGCCAAGAAACAGCCTCTGGGGCCAACGTCCTGACTTTC
NA,TRBV16,TRBJ2-3,once,CASSQWPGYGTDTQYF,TGTGCCAGCAGCCAATGGCCGGGGTACGGCACAGATACGCAGTATTTT
TRBD1,TRBV7-2,TRBJ1-6,NA,CASSNTGGRPLHF,TGTGCCAGCAGCAATACAGGGGGGAGACCCCTCCACTTT
TRBD1,TRBV11-3,TRBJ1-2,NA,CASGQGANYGYTF,TGTGCCAGCGGACAGGGAGCTAACTATGGCTACACCTTC
TRBD2,TRBV6-1,TRBJ2-7,NA,CASRLATERHEQYF,TGTGCCAGCCGACTAGCAACCGAGCGCCACGAGCAGTACTTC
NA,TRBV19,TRBJ1-5,NA,CASSIGQVSNQPQHF,TGTGCCAGTAGTATAGGACAGGTTAGCAATCAGCCCCAGCATTTT
NA,TRBV6-4,TRBJ2-2,medium-sized,CASSDSSTGELFF,TGTGCCAGCAGTGACTCTAGCACCGGGGAGCTGTTTTTT
NA,TRBV6-1,TRBJ1-2,NA,CASSEGVGAAGYTF,TGTGCCAGCAGTGAAGGTGTAGGTGCGGCGGGCTACACCTTC
NA,TRBV5-6,TRBJ1-2,few,CASSFLGFDGYTF,TGTGCCAGCAGCTTTCTAGGCTTTGATGGCTACACCTTC
TRBD2,TRBV6-5,TRBJ2-1,NA,CASRRLAGVAEQFF,TGTGCCAGCAGGCGACTAGCGGGAGTGGCTGAGCAGTTCTTC
NA,TRBV7-2,TRBJ2-7,once,CASSRSGSSYEQYF,TGTGCCAGCAGCCGTAGCGGTAGCTCCTACGAGCAGTACTTC
NA,TRBV5-1,TRBJ2-1,NA,CASSLVGGGPSNEQFF,TGCGCCAGCAGCTTGGTAGGGGGAGGGCCGTCGAATGAGCAGTTCTTC
NA,TRBV12-2,TRBJ1-4,NA,CASRFPGFYEKLFF,TGTGCAAGTCGCTTTCCAGGGTTCTACGAAAAACTGTTTTTT
NA,TRBV7-2,TRBJ1-1,NA,CASSLDKAGVTEAFF,TGTGCCAGCAGCTTAGACAAAGCGGGAGTCACTGAAGCTTTCTTT
TRBD2,TRBV6-6,TRBJ2-5,NA,CASGLAGSGKTQYF,TGTGCCAGTGGACTAGCGGGAAGTGGAAAGACCCAGTACTTC
NA,TRBV6-6,TRBJ2-7,NA,CASMGGPRAEQYF,TGTGCCAGCATGGGGGGGCCCCGGGCCGAGCAGTACTTC
TRBD2,TRBV19,TRBJ2-5,NA,CASAALAGGFETQYF,TGTGCCAGTGCGGCACTAGCGGGAGGATTTGAGACCCAGTACTTC
TRBD2,TRBV27,TRBJ2-7,NA,CASSSRSTSGSIYEQYF,TGTGCCAGCAGTTCCCGGTCGACTAGCGGGAGTATCTACGAGCAGTACTTC
NA,TRBV6-1,TRBJ1-4,few,CASRETGSVNEKLFF,TGTGCCAGCAGGGAAACAGGGTCCGTTAATGAAAAACTGTTTTTT
NA,TRBV29-1,TRBJ1-1,NA,CSVEGWNTEAFF,TGCAGCGTCGAGGGTTGGAACACTGAAGCTTTCTTT
TRBD1,TRBV29-1,TRBJ2-5,NA,CSVGQVGETQYF,TGCAGCGTAGGACAGGTGGGAGAGACCCAGTACTTC
NA,TRBV19,TRBJ2-1,few,CASSTFNEQFF,TGTGCCAGTAGTACCTTCAATGAGCAGTTCTTC
NA,TRBV7-6,TRBJ2-6,NA,CASSWPYGRRRSGANVLTF,TGTGCCAGCAGCTGGCCGTACGGCAGGCGCCGCTCTGGGGCCAACGTCCTGACTTTC
TRBD1,TRBV30,TRBJ1-1,NA,CAWGTGWGTEAFF,TGTGCCTGGGGGACAGGATGGGGCACTGAAGCTTTCTTT
NA,TRBV19,TRBJ1-5,NA,CASSIWGLSNQPQHF,TGTGCCAGTAGTATATGGGGGCTTAGCAATCAGCCCCAGCATTTT
NA,TRBV2,TRBJ1-4,NA,CATQGGDLGEKLFF,TGTGCCACCCAAGGGGGGGACTTAGGTGAAAAACTGTTTTTT
NA,TRBV6-4,TRBJ1-4,NA,CASSDSGRHPTNEKLFF,TGTGCCAGCAGTGACTCCGGCAGGCATCCAACTAATGAAAAACTGTTTTTT
TRBD2,TRBV5-1,TRBJ2-7,NA,CASSYGTSGRKRYEQYF,TGCGCCAGCAGCTACGGGACTAGCGGGAGAAAGAGGTACGAGCAGTACTTC
NA,TRBV5-1,TRBJ2-7,NA,CASSLGPGGLYEQYF,TGCGCCAGCAGCTTGGGTCCCGGCGGACTCTACGAGCAGTACTTC
NA,TRBV7-2,TRBJ1-5,NA,CASSLTPGVSQPQHF,TGTGCCAGCAGCTTAACCCCGGGGGTAAGTCAGCCCCAGCATTTT
NA,TRBV27,TRBJ2-7,NA,CASSGGPTGYEQYF,TGTGCCAGCAGTGGAGGACCAACCGGCTACGAGCAGTACTTC
TRBD1,TRBV30,TRBJ2-5,NA,CAWSSGTGSRQETQYF,TGTGCCTGGAGTTCCGGGACAGGGTCTAGGCAAGAGACCCAGTACTTC
TRBD2,TRBV6-1,TRBJ2-5,NA,CASSTGGTQYF,TGTGCCAGCAGTACGGGAGGGACCCAGTACTTC
TRBD1,TRBV6-5,TRBJ2-7,NA,CATQTGGIYEQYF,TGTGCCACCCAGACAGGGGGCATCTACGAGCAGTACTTC
TRBD2,TRBV28,TRBJ2-7,NA,CASRSGVGLVEQYF,TGTGCCAGCAGGAGCGGGGTGGGGTTGGTCGAGCAGTACTTC
TRBD1,TRBV30,TRBJ2-2,NA,CAWRTGGDTGELFF,TGTGCCTGGAGGACAGGGGGTGACACCGGGGAGCTGTTTTTT
TRBD2,TRBV7-2,TRBJ2-4,NA,CASSPAGGGNIQYF,TGTGCCAGCAGCCCCGCGGGGGGAGGAAACATTCAGTACTTC
NA,TRBV7-9,TRBJ1-1,NA,CASSLQGIGNTEAFF,TGTGCCAGCAGCTTACAGGGAATAGGGAACACTGAAGCTTTCTTT